Following are 22 T cell receptor beta chains from one sample sequenced in a study of T cell responses to AZD1222 COVID-19 vaccine. Only in-frame clones appear in the TCRdb table, and some are missing; sequencing was by immunoSEQ multiplex PCR. Of 100,000 to 150,000 clones listed, about 90% are singletons. The sequences come from peripheral blood, collected on day 0 of MenACWY control vaccination. All receptors derive from an adult in good health.

In regard to this clone: Its ends do not fully match the called genes, so a read error is possible. V gene TRBV5-8 combines with J gene TRBJ1-4; 9 bases fit TRBD1. Germline-derived CDR1 and CDR2 are SGHTS and YDEGEE. This CDR3 comprises 14 residues. The CDR3, as DNA: TGTGCCAGCAGATTGGACAGGGGAGGTGAAAAACTGTTTTTT. Translated, it gives CASRLDRGGEKLFF.

The V call is TRBV2, the J call TRBJ1-6; possibly TRBD1 for D (5 bases). Per germline, CDR1 SNHLY and CDR2 FYNNEI. The CDR3 consists of 13 residues. Trimming took 4 bases from V and 9 from J, leaving 10 bases between them. DNA of the CDR3: TGTGCCAGCAGTGCAGGGATCGGTTCACCCCTCCACTTT. Translation gives CASSAGIGSPLHF.

The V gene is TRBV3-1 (or the pseudogene TRBV3-2), the J gene TRBJ1-1; TRBD1 matches 8 bases. CDR1 is LGHDT, CDR2 YNNKEL, per germline (reference sequence). Trimming removed 6 bases from V and 11 bases from J; junction bases left unmatched: 14. The CDR3 is made up of 14 amino acids. CDR3 in amino acids: CASSHRTGWWVAFF. As DNA, the CDR3 is TGTGCCAGCAGTCACAGGACAGGGTGGTGGGTCGCTTTCTTT.

This sequence joins TRBV2 and TRBJ1-2, with TRBD1 matching 12 bases. Germline trimming cut 6 bases from V and 7 bases from J; bases unmatched to any gene: 3. The CDR3 covers 13 residues. CDR1 is SNHLY, CDR2 FYNNEI, per germline. The CDR3 loop reads CASRGTGGVGYTF. CDR3 sequence (DNA): TGTGCCAGCAGGGGGACAGGGGGCGTTGGCTACACCTTC.

The chain employs TRBV7-9 and TRBJ2-3; D is uncertain. The CDR3 has 19 amino acids. The germline V gene has CDR1 SEHNR and CDR2 FQNEAQ (reference sequence). The germline V and J ends were trimmed by 1 base and 1 base, with 21 bases remaining between them. CDR3 sequence (DNA): TGTGCCAGCAGCTTAGGTCGATTGGGCATTCGGTCTGGCACAGATACGCAGTATTTT. Protein sequence: CASSLGRLGIRSGTDTQYF.

This clone showed up just a few times. The chain couples TRBV12-5 to TRBJ2-1; D not resolved. The germline V gene encodes CDR1 LGHNT and CDR2 FRNRAP. The CDR3 has 15 amino acids. Trimming pared 3 bases from V and 6 bases from J, leaving 15 bases between. The DNA of the CDR3 is TGTGCTAGTGGTTTTTGGGCTAATTATCTCAATGAGCAGTTCTTC. Amino acids: CASGFWANYLNEQFF.

In this sample, this clone turned up once. The rearrangement links TRBV2 to TRBJ1-4; 10 nucleotides line up with TRBD1. Germline V gene data show CDR1 as SNHLY and CDR2 as FYNNEI. This CDR3 has 14 amino acids. V gave up 10 bases and J gave up 5 bases; unmatched junction bases: 7. This chain's CDR3 is CATKPGQGNEKLFF. In nucleotides, the CDR3 is TGTGCCACAAAACCGGGACAGGGGAATGAAAAACTGTTTTTT.

CDR3 protein: CATSDPDGFNEQFF. CDR3 nucleotides: TGTGCCACCAGTGATCCGGACGGGTTCAATGAGCAGTTCTTC. This rearrangement joins TRBV24-1 to TRBJ2-1; D remains ambiguous. Germline CDR1 is KGHDR and CDR2 is SFDVKD. This CDR3 spans 14 amino acids. With 3 bases removed from V and 6 bases from J, the gap between germline ends came to 11 bases.

V gene TRBV5-1 combines with J gene TRBJ2-6; possible D gene TRBD1, 5 bases. Germline V gene data show CDR1 as SGHRS and CDR2 as YFSETQ. This CDR3 spans 16 amino acids. V was cut by 4 bases and J by 0 bases, with 11 bases left in between. The CDR3: CASSTTAYSGANVLTF. CDR3 in DNA: TGCGCCAGCAGCACGACAGCTTACTCTGGGGCCAACGTCCTGACTTTC. The variable domain in full, completed from reference TRBV5-1 and TRBJ2-6, reads KAGVTQTPRYLIKTRGQQVTLSCSPISGHRSVSWYQQTPGQGLQFLFEYFSETQRNKGNFPGRFSGRQFSNSRSEMNVSTLELGDSALYLCASSTTAYSGANVLTFGAGSRLTVL.

The rearrangement joins TRBV30 to TRBJ1-6, with D possibly matching TRBD1 (6 bases). In germline, CDR1 is GTSNPN, CDR2 SVGIG (reference sequence). The CDR3 totals 16 residues. The V end lost 5 bases, the J end lost 4 bases, and 18 bases lay between the germline ends. As DNA, the CDR3 is TGTGCCTGGGCCTCAGGGGCGACGGGGTATAATTCACCCCTCCACTTT. It yields the protein CAWASGATGYNSPLHF.

This chain links TRBV25-1 with TRBJ2-1; 10 bases match TRBD1. CDR1 and CDR2 (germline): MGHDK, SYGVNS. The trim removed 5 bases at V and 9 bases at J, leaving 10 bases unmatched. The CDR3 is 15 residues long. The CDR3 here is CASSPWDRGLVEQFF. For the CDR3, the DNA is TGTGCCAGCAGTCCTTGGGACAGGGGTTTGGTTGAGCAGTTCTTC.

This chain uses TRBV15 with TRBJ2-5, with D possibly TRBD2 on 6 matching bases. The V end was cut by 9 bases, the J end by 5 bases, with 40 bases between. CDR1 and CDR2 (germline): LNHNV, YYDKDF (reference sequence). The length of the CDR3 is 21 residues. Here the CDR3 DNA reads TGTGCCACACACCGTCGCCCTCGGACTAAACGGACCATTTCCCGATCGGAGACCCAGTACTTC. Translated, it gives CATHRRPRTKRTISRSETQYF.

The chain carries TRBV5-5 and TRBJ2-1; 11 positions agree with TRBD2. The CDR3 totals 19 residues. Trimming cost V 4 bases and J 0 bases; bases outside gene matches: 12. Germline-derived CDR1 and CDR2 are SGHKS and YYEKEE (reference sequence). The CDR3: CASSPLLAGGLSSYNEQFF. The CDR3 DNA reads as TGTGCCAGCAGCCCCCTTCTAGCGGGAGGCCTTAGCTCCTACAATGAGCAGTTCTTC.

The V and J genes are TRBV2 and TRBJ2-4, with D possibly being TRBD1 (6 bases). This CDR3 region has 21 residues. V was trimmed by 5 bases and J by 0 bases, leaving 29 bases between them. The germline V gene has CDR1 SNHLY and CDR2 FYNNEI. The CDR3 here is CASSLTNGQTTPQIAKNIQYF. CDR3 nucleotide sequence: TGTGCCAGCAGTCTCACAAACGGACAGACAACACCTCAAATAGCCAAAAACATTCAGTACTTC.

The chain employs TRBV7-2 and TRBJ2-1; no firm D call. Germline CDR1 SGHTA, CDR2 FQGNSA. The CDR3 spans 10 residues. V was shortened by 5 bases and J by 9 bases, with 5 bases between the two germline ends. The CDR3 DNA is TGTGCCAGCAGCCCTGGTGAGCAGTTCTTC. Amino acid sequence: CASSPGEQFF.

The chain employs TRBV20-1 and TRBJ2-5, with 11 bases matching TRBD1. The V gene's germline CDR1 is DFQATT and CDR2 SNEGSKA (reference sequence). The V gene end was trimmed by 3 bases and the J gene end by 5 bases; junction bases not matched to a gene: 8. The CDR3 consists of 15 residues. CDR3 nucleotide sequence: TGCAGTGCTAGTCTCGGGACAGGGGGGCGGGAGACCCAGTACTTC. Protein product: CSASLGTGGRETQYF.

The V gene is TRBV18, the J gene TRBJ1-1, with 9 bases fitting TRBD1. Germline CDR1 reads KGHSH; CDR2 reads LQKENI. With 5 bases clipped from V and 5 bases from J, the junction kept 6 bases outside the gene matches. This CDR3 region has 14 residues. The CDR3 DNA reads as TGTGCCAGCTCAAAGACAGGGGGAAGGACTGAAGCTTTCTTT. Translation: CASSKTGGRTEAFF.

V usage is TRBV19 and J usage is TRBJ2-2; 8 nucleotides agree with TRBD1. Trimming removed 3 bases from V and 5 bases from J; junction bases left unmatched: 14. CDR1 LNHDA and CDR2 SQIVND come from the germline V gene (reference sequence). There are 18 residues in the CDR3. Here the CDR3 reads CASSIWRRGRGGTGELFF. CDR3 DNA sequence: TGTGCCAGTAGTATTTGGCGCAGGGGGCGTGGAGGGACCGGGGAGCTGTTTTTT.

This rearrangement joins TRBV7-2 to TRBJ1-2; no definite D call. CDR1 and CDR2 (germline): SGHTA, FQGNSA. This CDR3 comprises 12 residues. V lost 8 bases to trimming and J lost 1 base, with 8 bases between them. The CDR3 DNA is TGTGCCAGCGGATACAGTAACTATGGCTACACCTTC. Its protein is CASGYSNYGYTF.

This clone was seen just once. The rearrangement links TRBV5-4 to TRBJ2-1; tentative D call: TRBD1 (6 bases). The CDR3 is 15 residues long. Germline CDR1 and CDR2: SGHNT and YYREEE (reference sequence). V lost 4 bases to trimming and J lost 5 bases, with 16 bases between them. The CDR3 protein is CASSLRYTGHNEQFF. The CDR3 DNA reads TGTGCCAGCAGCCTCCGTTATACAGGGCACAATGAGCAGTTCTTC.

The chain uses TRBV18 and TRBJ2-2; TRBD1 matches at 8 bases. CDR1 is KGHSH, CDR2 LQKENI, per germline. This CDR3 has 15 residues. V gave up 6 bases and J gave up 5 bases; unmatched junction bases: 8. In DNA, the CDR3 is TGTGCCAGCTCCGAGAGAAACAGGGGGACCGGGGAGCTGTTTTTT. It encodes CASSERNRGTGELFF.

This clone was counted a single time. The V call is TRBV10-2, the J call TRBJ1-5; D is undetermined. Germline CDR1 and CDR2: WSHSY and SAAADI. Trimming stripped 0 bases from V and 4 bases from J, with 10 bases between. The CDR3 sequence is 15 residues long. The CDR3 protein is CASSESGGLNQPQHF. The CDR3 DNA sequence: TGCGCCAGCAGTGAGTCCGGCGGCCTGAATCAGCCCCAGCATTTT.